This entry lists 27 T cell receptor beta chains sequenced from one sample in a study of blood T cell repertoires in COVID-19. Clones were sequenced by immunoSEQ multiplex PCR, and TCRdb holds only the in-frame ones, with some missing. The sample holds 200,000 to 300,000 clones, about 79% seen once. Sequencing was performed on peripheral blood. These TCRs come from a woman of 80 years or more with acute or convalescent COVID-19.

The J gene is TRBJ2-3, the V gene TRBV28; tentatively, D is TRBD1 (6 bases). The CDR3 spans 16 residues. Trimming removed 11 bases from V and 0 bases from J, with 21 bases in between. Germline V gives CDR1 MDHEN, CDR2 SYDVKM. Written as DNA, the CDR3 is TGTGCCGTCGAAACCCTTGGACAGAAGAGCACAGATACGCAGTATTTT. Translated: CAVETLGQKSTDTQYF.

V usage is TRBV2 and J usage is TRBJ2-5; tentatively, D is TRBD1 (5 bases). The CDR3 consists of 13 residues. The germline gives CDR1 SNHLY, CDR2 FYNNEI. V lost 6 bases and J lost 4, with 12 bases in between. CDR3 protein: CASRNTGAETQYF. The CDR3 bases are TGTGCCAGCAGAAACACAGGTGCAGAGACCCAGTACTTC.

The V gene is TRBV9, the J gene TRBJ2-2, with D possibly TRBD1 on 6 matching bases. Germline V gene sequence: CDR1 SGDLS, CDR2 YYNGEE. Trimming shortened V by 0 bases and J by 3 bases, and 21 bases separated the two germline ends. The CDR3 has 19 residues. Here the CDR3 reads CASSVEVAMGTSDTGELFF. The CDR3 DNA reads as TGTGCCAGCAGCGTAGAAGTGGCGATGGGGACATCGGACACCGGGGAGCTGTTTTTT.

The chain employs TRBV25-1 and TRBJ1-2; possibly TRBD1 for D (5 bases). With 9 bases removed from V and 3 bases from J, the gap between germline ends came to 17 bases. The CDR3 loop spans 14 amino acids. CDR1 and CDR2 from the germline V gene are MGHDK and SYGVNS. The CDR3 region is CASKDAGGDYGYTF. The CDR3 DNA reads TGTGCCAGTAAGGACGCCGGAGGGGACTATGGCTACACCTTC.

This chain uses TRBV6-5 with TRBJ2-7; TRBD1 matches 10 bases. This CDR3 contains 13 residues. The J segment lost 4 bases and the V segment lost 7 bases, leaving 4 bases of the junction unmatched. The germline V gene encodes CDR1 MNHEY and CDR2 SVGAGI. CDR3 region: CASTDRGRYEQYF. The DNA of the CDR3 is TGTGCCAGCACCGACAGGGGGCGGTACGAGCAGTACTTC.

The V call is TRBV19, the J call TRBJ2-1; D uncertain. Germline V gives CDR1 LNHDA, CDR2 SQIVND (reference sequence). The V gene lost 2 bases and the J gene lost 4 bases, with 18 bases spanning the gap. CDR3 length equals 17 residues. The CDR3 sequence is CASSIMAGGISYNEQFF. The CDR3 DNA is TGTGCCAGTAGTATAATGGCCGGCGGTATCTCATACAATGAGCAGTTCTTC. Looking up the rest from reference TRBV19 and TRBJ2-1 gives the full variable domain: DGGITQSPKYLFRKEGQNVTLSCEQNLNHDAMYWYRQDPGQGLRLIYYSQIVNDFQKGDIAEGYSVSREKKESFPLTVTSAQKNPTAFYLCASSIMAGGISYNEQFFGPGTRLTVL.

V is TRBV30 and J is TRBJ2-1; 11 bases are shared with TRBD1. Germline loops: CDR1 GTSNPN, CDR2 SVGIG (reference sequence). This CDR3 spans 19 amino acids. The ends lost 1 base at V and 1 base at J; junction bases unmatched: 12. The CDR3 spells CAWSAARTGGKSSYNEQFF. The CDR3 DNA follows: TGTGCCTGGAGTGCCGCGAGGACAGGGGGCAAAAGTTCCTACAATGAGCAGTTCTTC.

The chain has TRBV5-6 and TRBJ2-5; D gene uncertain. The CDR3 extends over 14 amino acids. V lost 0 bases to trimming and J lost 1 base, with 7 bases between them. CDR1 SGHDT and CDR2 YYEEEE come from the germline V gene. CDR3 loop: CASSLVTGQETQYF. The CDR3 DNA sequence: TGTGCCAGCAGCTTGGTAACCGGCCAAGAGACCCAGTACTTC.

The chain joins TRBV19 to TRBJ2-1; 12 bases are a match to TRBD1. This CDR3 is built from 14 residues. V lost 8 bases to trimming and J lost 8 bases; unmatched junction nucleotides: 7. Germline V gene sequence: CDR1 LNHDA, CDR2 SQIVND (reference sequence). The CDR3 sequence: CASSGTGGSYEQFF. The CDR3 bases are TGTGCCAGTTCCGGGACAGGGGGCAGTTATGAGCAGTTCTTC. Variable domain in full (rest from reference TRBV19 and TRBJ2-1): DGGITQSPKYLFRKEGQNVTLSCEQNLNHDAMYWYRQDPGQGLRLIYYSQIVNDFQKGDIAEGYSVSREKKESFPLTVTSAQKNPTAFYLCASSGTGGSYEQFFGPGTRLTVL.

This clone was observed a handful of times. The V gene is TRBV29-1, the J gene TRBJ2-7; TRBD1 matches 8 bases. J lost 0 bases, V lost 7 bases, and 17 bases had no gene match. The CDR3 runs 17 residues. Per the germline V gene, CDR1 is SQVTM and CDR2 is ANQGSEA. CDR3 loop: CSAGGKIATGASYEQYF. CDR3 nucleotides: TGCAGCGCTGGGGGGAAGATTGCGACAGGGGCCTCCTACGAGCAGTACTTC.

The rearrangement joins TRBV5-4 to TRBJ1-1, with 10 bases that match TRBD1. Germline CDR1 is SGHNT and CDR2 is YYREEE (reference sequence). The CDR3 totals 14 residues. Germline trimming cut 3 bases from V and 4 bases from J; bases unmatched to any gene: 3. CDR3 in DNA: TGTGCCAGCAGCTCGGGACAGGGGTTCACTGAAGCTTTCTTT. Protein product: CASSSGQGFTEAFF.

About this clone itself: The same CDR3 arises from other DNA sequences in this sample as well. The rearrangement uses TRBV18 and TRBJ1-5, with D hard to call. Germline V gene data show CDR1 as KGHSH and CDR2 as LQKENI. V gave up 3 bases and J gave up 2 bases, with 8 bases separating them. This CDR3 is built from 14 residues. The CDR3 DNA is TGTGCCAGCTCACCCTCCGGGGGCAATCAGCCCCAGCATTTT. Translated: CASSPSGGNQPQHF.

The chain has TRBV11-3 and TRBJ2-1, with a weak D call TRBD1 (5 bases). CDR1 is SGHNT and CDR2 is YENEEA in the germline V gene. The V gene lost 1 base and the J gene lost 5 bases, with 18 bases spanning the gap. The CDR3 spans 17 residues. The CDR3 region is CASSLGVGPSFNNEQFF. The CDR3 DNA reads as TGTGCCAGCAGCTTAGGGGTGGGGCCTTCCTTTAACAATGAGCAGTTCTTC.

This chain connects TRBV29-1 to TRBJ2-7; 9 nucleotides line up with TRBD1. V was pared by 4 bases and J by 6 bases, with 10 bases of the junction left unmatched. Germline lookup yields CDR1 SQVTM and CDR2 ANQGSEA. The CDR3 runs 14 residues. In DNA, the CDR3 is TGCAGCGTTGCCCCGGGGACAGGGATGGGCGAGCAGTACTTC. Its protein product is CSVAPGTGMGEQYF.

The rearrangement uses TRBV12-5 and TRBJ2-2; D may be TRBD2 (5 bases). Trimming cost V 6 bases and J 3 bases, with 5 bases left between them. Germline assignment: CDR1 LGHNT and CDR2 FRNRAP. The CDR3 spans 12 residues. The CDR3 sequence is CASGRDTGELFF. The CDR3 DNA sequence: TGTGCTAGTGGGAGGGACACCGGGGAGCTGTTTTTT.

This clone was recorded only once. The gene calls are TRBV9 and TRBJ2-5; 12 bases agree with TRBD2. This CDR3 is built from 16 residues. CDR1 and CDR2 (germline): SGDLS, YYNGEE. V lost 4 bases, J lost 3 bases, and 7 bases stayed unmatched. The CDR3 DNA reads as TGTGCCAGCAGCTCCCACCTAGCGGGGGGGAAAGAGACCCAGTACTTC. Its protein is CASSSHLAGGKETQYF.

This clone was found a few times. The chain joins TRBV5-1 to TRBJ1-2; D remains ambiguous. This CDR3 is 13 amino acids long. CDR1 is SGHRS and CDR2 is YFSETQ in the germline V gene. V shed 5 bases and J shed 8 bases, with 16 bases lying between them. The CDR3 protein is CASSRGAGGGYTF. CDR3 in DNA: TGCGCCAGCAGTCGGGGAGCAGGAGGAGGCTACACCTTC.

The CDR3 DNA reads as TGTGCCAGCAGCTCTGGTAGAGAGCAGTACTTC. This encodes CASSSGREQYF. This chain uses TRBV7-9 with TRBJ2-7, with D uncertain. This CDR3 comprises 11 residues. Deletions cut 4 bases from V and 7 bases from J, with 8 bases between. Germline loops: CDR1 SEHNR, CDR2 FQNEAQ (reference sequence).

DNA for the CDR3: TGTGCCAGCAGCTCCGGGACAGGGATCAATCAGCCCCAGCATTTT. It specifies CASSSGTGINQPQHF. The chain couples TRBV5-5 to TRBJ1-5, with 9 bases identical to TRBD1. The CDR3 runs 15 residues. Germline assignment: CDR1 SGHKS and CDR2 YYEKEE (reference sequence). Germline trimming cut 3 bases from V and 3 bases from J; bases unmatched to any gene: 4.

This chain joins TRBV25-1 and TRBJ2-6; no clear D gene. Germline CDR1 and CDR2: MGHDK and SYGVNS. V lost 2 bases and J 0 bases, leaving 11 bases between the germline ends. The CDR3 consists of 17 residues. In nucleotides, the CDR3 is TGTGCCAGCAGTGAAAGTAGAGGCCTCTCTGGGGCCAACGTCCTGACTTTC. As protein: CASSESRGLSGANVLTF.

The chain couples TRBV5-1 to TRBJ2-3; possibly TRBD1 for D (6 bases). CDR3 length: 15 amino acids. Deletions cut 0 bases from V and 0 bases from J, with 8 bases between. Germline-derived CDR1 and CDR2 are SGHRS and YFSETQ. The CDR3, as DNA: TGCGCCAGCAGCTTGGTTACAGGGAGCACAGATACGCAGTATTTT. This gives the protein CASSLVTGSTDTQYF.

CDR3 in amino acids: CASSQDLFPDTQYF. In DNA form, the CDR3 reads TGTGCCAGCAGCCAAGATCTGTTTCCAGATACGCAGTATTTT. V usage is TRBV3-1 (or the pseudogene TRBV3-2) and J usage is TRBJ2-3; D gene unclear. This CDR3 region has 14 residues. V lost 0 bases and J lost 4, with 8 bases in between. Germline loops: CDR1 LGHDT, CDR2 YNNKEL (reference sequence).

The V call is TRBV6-9, the J call TRBJ1-6; D is undetermined. CDR1 is MNHGY, CDR2 SVAAGI, per germline. The CDR3 length is 14 residues. V was pared by 7 bases and J by 4 bases, with 11 bases between. CDR3 DNA: TGTGCCAGCATCATGGGGAGGTATAATTCACCCCTCCACTTT. As protein: CASIMGRYNSPLHF.

On this clone: In the same sample, other DNA sequences code for this CDR3. V is TRBV18 and J is TRBJ1-3; D ambiguous. The CDR3 covers 14 residues. Germline V gene data show CDR1 as KGHSH and CDR2 as LQKENI. The ends were cut back, 2 bases at V and 4 bases at J, with 9 bases in the middle. The chain's CDR3 is CASSPAGEGNTIYF. Here the CDR3 DNA reads TGTGCCAGCTCACCAGCCGGGGAAGGAAACACCATATATTTT.

The chain is built from TRBV7-9 and TRBJ2-1, with 12 bases fitting TRBD2. The V gene end was trimmed by 2 bases and the J gene end by 5 bases; junction bases not matched to a gene: 4. Germline CDR1 is SEHNR and CDR2 is FQNEAQ (reference sequence). This CDR3 is 16 amino acids long. The CDR3 sequence is CASSLPGLAGHNEQFF. As DNA, the CDR3 is TGTGCCAGCAGCTTACCAGGACTAGCGGGGCACAATGAGCAGTTCTTC.

The chain recombines TRBV6-6 with TRBJ1-2, with no clear D. CDR3 length equals 12 residues. Trimming took 5 bases from V and 4 from J, leaving 8 bases between them. From germline, CDR1 is MNHNY and CDR2 SVGAGI (reference sequence). The CDR3 sequence is CASSNYGYGYTF. The DNA of the CDR3 is TGTGCCAGCAGTAACTACGGCTATGGCTACACCTTC.

This clone was observed a single time. The J gene is TRBJ2-5, the V gene TRBV7-9; 7 positions agree with TRBD2. The V segment lost 5 bases and the J segment 3 bases; nucleotides outside the gene matches: 9. Germline values: CDR1 SEHNR, CDR2 FQNEAQ (reference sequence). CDR3 length: 15 amino acids. The chain's CDR3 is CASSQGASGEETQYF. CDR3 bases: TGTGCCAGCAGCCAAGGAGCCAGCGGGGAAGAGACCCAGTACTTC.